The 30 T cell receptor beta chains listed next were all sequenced from one sample in a study of radiation and T cells in renal cell carcinoma. Assay: immunoSEQ multiplex PCR; the TCRdb copy retains only in-frame clones and omits some. The sample lists tens of thousands of clones; roughly 80% were seen once. Regarding time point: blood 4 weeks post-SBRT, at nephrectomy. Treatment reported: 15 Gy SBRT to primary tumor, nephrectomy 4 weeks later. The sample here was blood, taken from a patient whose treatment included radiotherapy and nephrectomy. Receptors originate from a man aged 60 to 69 with renal cell carcinoma.

The rearrangement links TRBV5-1 to TRBJ1-1; D ambiguous. The V and J ends lost 2 bases and 1 base respectively, with 3 bases between them. This CDR3 has 12 amino acids. Germline V gene data show CDR1 as SGHRS and CDR2 as YFSETQ. CDR3 bases: TGCGCCAGCAGCTTCGGGAACACTGAAGCTTTCTTT. Its protein product is CASSFGNTEAFF.

The rearrangement joins TRBV2 to TRBJ1-1; perhaps TRBD1 as D (6 bases). The CDR3 covers 15 residues. Trimming took 2 bases from V and 1 from J, leaving 11 bases between them. Germline CDR1 reads SNHLY; CDR2 reads FYNNEI. CDR3 in amino acids: CASSERPDRNTEAFF. CDR3 bases: TGTGCCAGCAGTGAACGCCCGGACAGGAACACTGAAGCTTTCTTT.

This clone has just one count. The rearrangement links TRBV7-8 to TRBJ2-5; no clear D. The CDR3 length is 13 residues. The V gene's germline CDR1 is SGHVS and CDR2 FQNEAQ. V was pared by 2 bases and J by 3 bases, with 7 bases between. The CDR3 DNA is TGTGCCAGCAGCTTACCCCGAGAAGAGACCCAGTACTTC. This codes for CASSLPREETQYF.

The rearrangement links TRBV15 to TRBJ2-7; 7 nucleotides agree with TRBD2. The germline CDR1 and CDR2 sequences are LNHNV and YYDKDF (reference sequence). With 2 bases clipped from V and 3 bases from J, the junction kept 13 bases outside the gene matches. This CDR3 region has 17 residues. CDR3 in amino acids: CATSRYRDYETHYEQYF. DNA for the CDR3: TGTGCCACCAGCAGATACCGGGACTATGAAACTCACTACGAGCAGTACTTC.

This chain joins TRBV7-3 and TRBJ2-7; possible D gene TRBD2, 6 bases. This CDR3 has 16 amino acids. The ends were cut back, 0 bases at V and 6 bases at J, with 18 bases in the middle. Looked up from germline, CDR1 is SGHTA and CDR2 is FQGTGA. DNA of the CDR3: TGTGCCAGCAGCTTAACGGATGGGACTCGAGTTCCCGAGCAGTACTTC. It translates to CASSLTDGTRVPEQYF.

This chain uses TRBV6-1 with TRBJ2-2, with D possibly being TRBD2 (6 bases). The length of the CDR3 is 15 residues. CDR1 is MNHNS and CDR2 is SASEGT in the germline V gene. V dropped 6 bases and J dropped 1 base, with 12 bases sitting between them. DNA for the CDR3: TGTGCCAGCAGCTTCTCGGAGGGGAACACCGGGGAGCTGTTTTTT. It translates to CASSFSEGNTGELFF.

This chain joins TRBV6-5 and TRBJ2-2; tentatively, D is TRBD1 (6 bases). V was trimmed by 6 bases and J by 0 bases, leaving 8 bases between them. The length of the CDR3 is 14 residues. Germline V gene lookup returns CDR1 MNHEY and CDR2 SVGAGI. CDR3 sequence (DNA): TGTGCCAGCAGGCGACAGGCGAACACCGGGGAGCTGTTTTTT. This codes for CASRRQANTGELFF.

This clone was counted between two and nine times. This rearrangement joins TRBV5-4 to TRBJ2-3; no firm D call. Trimming removed 4 bases from V and 2 bases from J, with 17 bases in between. The germline CDR1 and CDR2 sequences are SGHNT and YYREEE (reference sequence). CDR3 length: 16 amino acids. CDR3 sequence reads: CASSHRREPSTDTQYF. CDR3 sequence (DNA): TGTGCCAGCAGCCATCGACGCGAGCCCTCCACAGATACGCAGTATTTT. The full variable domain, in which reference TRBV5-4 and TRBJ2-3 provide the parts outside the CDR3, is ETGVTQSPTHLIKTRGQQVTLRCSSQSGHNTVSWYQQALGQGPQFIFQYYREEENGRGNFPPRFSGLQFPNYSSELNVNALELDDSALYLCASSHRREPSTDTQYFGPGTRLTVL.

V gene TRBV30 combines with J gene TRBJ2-3; D is perhaps TRBD1 or TRBD2 (5 bases each). CDR3 length: 15 residues. V was pared by 1 base and J by 6 bases, with 17 bases between. CDR1 and CDR2 (germline): GTSNPN, SVGIG (reference sequence). CDR3 residues: CAWSGETRGVDTQYF. The CDR3 DNA follows: TGTGCCTGGAGTGGGGAAACTAGGGGAGTGGATACGCAGTATTTT.

The J gene is TRBJ2-7, the V gene TRBV19; 9 bases are shared with TRBD1. Per the germline V gene, CDR1 is LNHDA and CDR2 is SQIVND (reference sequence). The CDR3 has 16 residues. Trimming took 3 bases from V and 5 from J; bases not matched to a gene: 11. The CDR3 region has the DNA TGTGCCAGTAGTATTGCGGGGACAGGGAAAGAGGACGAGCAGTACTTC. Translation: CASSIAGTGKEDEQYF.

The gene calls are TRBV4-1 and TRBJ2-7; D gene ambiguous. The CDR3 totals 12 residues. Trimming removed 3 bases at V and 4 bases at J, with 7 bases between. The germline gives CDR1 MGHRA, CDR2 YSYEKL. The CDR3 here is CASSQDSYEQYF. CDR3 nucleotide sequence: TGCGCCAGCAGCCAGGATTCTTACGAGCAGTACTTC.

This clone was seen a few times. The gene calls are TRBV6-6 and TRBJ2-3, with 7 bases fitting TRBD1. V lost 6 bases and J lost 6; bases outside the gene matches: 6. Germline-derived CDR1 and CDR2 are MNHNY and SVGAGI (reference sequence). The CDR3 is made up of 13 amino acids. The CDR3 sequence: CASRGQGVDTQYF. Written as DNA, the CDR3 is TGTGCCAGCAGGGGGCAGGGGGTGGATACGCAGTATTTT.

The chain is built from TRBV14 and TRBJ1-1, with D maybe TRBD1 (6 bases). Germline V gene data show CDR1 as SGHDN and CDR2 as FVKESK. Trimming removed 4 bases at V and 3 bases at J, with 18 bases between. This CDR3 is built from 16 residues. The CDR3 reads CASSPGWGRGYTEAFF. Written as DNA, the CDR3 is TGTGCCAGCAGCCCGGGATGGGGGCGAGGGTACACTGAAGCTTTCTTT.

This rearrangement joins TRBV10-2 to TRBJ1-2, with D hard to call. V gave up 3 bases and J gave up 2 bases, with 4 bases separating them. From germline, CDR1 is WSHSY and CDR2 SAAADI. CDR3 size: 12 residues. CDR3 nucleotide sequence: TGCGCCAGCAGTGACAGAAACTATGGCTACACCTTC. Encoded protein: CASSDRNYGYTF.

The CDR3 spells CASSPGGMNTEAFF. Written as DNA, the CDR3 is TGTGCCAGCTCACCCGGGGGGATGAACACTGAAGCTTTCTTT. The J gene is TRBJ1-1, the V gene TRBV18; D may be TRBD1 (5 bases). V lost 3 bases, J lost 0 bases, and 8 bases lay in between. This CDR3 is built from 14 residues. Germline V gene data show CDR1 as KGHSH and CDR2 as LQKENI.

This CDR3 is CASSRRQEGDTQYF. CDR3 in DNA: TGCGCCAGCAGTAGGCGGCAGGAGGGGGATACGCAGTATTTT. The chain is built from TRBV5-1 and TRBJ2-3; maybe TRBD2 (6 bases). V shed 5 bases and J shed 6 bases, with 16 bases lying between them. Germline V gene lookup returns CDR1 SGHRS and CDR2 YFSETQ. This CDR3 spans 14 amino acids. The whole variable domain, filled in from reference TRBV5-1 and TRBJ2-3, reads KAGVTQTPRYLIKTRGQQVTLSCSPISGHRSVSWYQQTPGQGLQFLFEYFSETQRNKGNFPGRFSGRQFSNSRSEMNVSTLELGDSALYLCASSRRQEGDTQYFGPGTRLTVL.

The chain carries TRBV28 and TRBJ2-7; 9 bases agree with TRBD2. Germline V gene data show CDR1 as MDHEN and CDR2 as SYDVKM. V trimming: 4 bases; J trimming: 3 bases; junction bases outside the gene matches: 10. The CDR3 extends over 16 amino acids. DNA for the CDR3: TGTGCCAGCAGTTCAGTGTGGACTAGCGCTTACTACGAGCAGTACTTC. The encoded protein is CASSSVWTSAYYEQYF.

The chain carries TRBV7-2 and TRBJ2-1, with D unclear. The germline V gene encodes CDR1 SGHTA and CDR2 FQGNSA. The CDR3 is 13 amino acids. Trimming shortened V by 5 bases and J by 8 bases, and 13 bases separated the two germline ends. The CDR3 DNA sequence: TGTGCCAGCAGCCCTAAGGATAGCCATGAGCAGTTCTTC. Its protein product is CASSPKDSHEQFF.

The rearrangement links TRBV9 to TRBJ2-6; 8 bases match TRBD1. This CDR3 is 16 amino acids long. Looked up from germline, CDR1 is SGDLS and CDR2 is YYNGEE. The J segment lost 2 bases and the V segment lost 3 bases, leaving 4 bases of the junction unmatched. CDR3 coding DNA: TGTGCCAGCAGCGCCCCAGGGGGCGCTGGGGCCAACGTCCTGACTTTC. Protein product: CASSAPGGAGANVLTF.

This sequence joins TRBV29-1 and TRBJ2-1, with D maybe TRBD1 (5 bases). The V end was cut by 4 bases, the J end by 7 bases, with 26 bases between. This CDR3 region has 17 residues. The germline CDR1 and CDR2 sequences are SQVTM and ANQGSEA. CDR3 region: CSVVGASVGGRTNEQFF. The CDR3 DNA is TGCAGCGTTGTAGGGGCCAGCGTGGGCGGACGAACAAATGAGCAGTTCTTC.

The rearrangement joins TRBV4-1 to TRBJ2-5; D is possibly TRBD1 or TRBD2 (5 bases each). The V end lost 4 bases, the J end lost 2 bases, and 11 bases lay between the germline ends. Germline V gives CDR1 MGHRA, CDR2 YSYEKL. The CDR3 length is 14 residues. This chain's CDR3 is CASSPRWGQETQYF. DNA of the CDR3: TGCGCCAGCAGCCCCCGTTGGGGGCAAGAGACCCAGTACTTC.

The chain has TRBV25-1 and TRBJ1-2; no clear D gene. The CDR3 length is 13 residues. Germline V lookup: CDR1 MGHDK, CDR2 SYGVNS. V dropped 1 base and J dropped 8 bases, with 11 bases sitting between them. The CDR3 coding sequence is TGTGCCAGCAGTGAATTCGGTAGTGGCGGCTACACCTTC. Its protein is CASSEFGSGGYTF.

Of note for this clone: Other DNA sequences in this sample translate to the same CDR3. The chain recombines TRBV18 with TRBJ2-3, with unresolved D. The CDR3 spans 13 residues. Germline assignment: CDR1 KGHSH and CDR2 LQKENI. Trimming left V 3 bases short and J 2 bases short, with 6 bases between. DNA for the CDR3: TGTGCCAGCTCACCCGGCCTCACAGATACGCAGTATTTT. This sequence encodes CASSPGLTDTQYF.

The V gene is TRBV2, the J gene TRBJ2-3; TRBD2 matches at 7 bases. The CDR3 sequence is 16 residues long. Trimming took 6 bases from V and 4 from J; bases not matched to a gene: 13. Germline CDR1 is SNHLY and CDR2 is FYNNEI. DNA of the CDR3: TGTGCCAGCAGGCTTCTCGGCGGGAGCATTTCAGATACGCAGTATTTT. Its protein is CASRLLGGSISDTQYF.

V usage is TRBV6-5 and J usage is TRBJ1-1; 7 nucleotides align to TRBD1. Germline CDR1 and CDR2: MNHEY and SVGAGI. With 2 bases clipped from V and 5 bases from J, the junction kept 8 bases outside the gene matches. This CDR3 comprises 15 residues. The CDR3 region has the DNA TGTGCCAGCAGTTACCTGCGACAGGGAAGGACTGAAGCTTTCTTT. Encoded protein: CASSYLRQGRTEAFF.

V and J are TRBV19 and TRBJ2-2; D perhaps matches TRBD2 (6 bases). The CDR3 is made up of 17 amino acids. V dropped 1 base and J dropped 0 bases, with 12 bases sitting between them. From germline, CDR1 is LNHDA and CDR2 SQIVND (reference sequence). CDR3 nucleotides: TGTGCCAGTAGTATAGGAGTTGGACTACCGAACACCGGGGAGCTGTTTTTT. Protein: CASSIGVGLPNTGELFF.

The chain recombines TRBV11-2 with TRBJ2-4, with D perhaps TRBD1 (5 bases). CDR1 and CDR2 from the germline V gene are SGHAT and FQNNGV. The ends were cut back, 0 bases at V and 1 base at J, with 16 bases in the middle. The CDR3 extends over 18 amino acids. The CDR3 DNA is TGTGCCAGCAGCTTAGATCAGCCAGGGTTGTCGGCCAAAAACATTCAGTACTTC. Its protein is CASSLDQPGLSAKNIQYF.

In this sample, this clone is medium-sized. The chain recombines TRBV11-2 with TRBJ2-1, with D unresolved. With 1 base removed from V and 10 bases from J, the gap between germline ends came to 17 bases. Germline values: CDR1 SGHAT, CDR2 FQNNGV. This CDR3 has 15 amino acids. The CDR3: CASSLVGLEEREQFF. The CDR3 region has the DNA TGTGCCAGCAGCTTAGTGGGCCTAGAGGAAAGGGAGCAGTTCTTC. The complete variable domain, with remaining parts taken from reference TRBV11-2 and TRBJ2-1, reads EAGVAQSPRYKIIEKRQSVAFWCNPISGHATLYWYQQILGQGPKLLIQFQNNGVVDDSQLPKDRFSAERLKGVDSTLKIQPAKLEDSAVYLCASSLVGLEEREQFFGPGTRLTVL.

In this sample, this clone turned up a few times. The DNA of the CDR3 is TGTGCCAGCAGAAGTAACCCTAGACAGTTCTCTGGAAACACCATATATTTT. Translating gives CASRSNPRQFSGNTIYF. V gene TRBV7-2 combines with J gene TRBJ1-3; possibly TRBD1 for D (5 bases). The ends were cut back, 6 bases at V and 0 bases at J, with 18 bases in the middle. This CDR3 is 17 amino acids long. Germline V gene lookup returns CDR1 SGHTA and CDR2 FQGNSA. The whole variable domain, filled in from reference TRBV7-2 and TRBJ1-3, reads GAGVSQSPSNKVTEKGKDVELRCDPISGHTALYWYRQSLGQGLEFLIYFQGNSAPDKSGLPSDRFSAERTGGSVSTLTIQRTQQEDSAVYLCASRSNPRQFSGNTIYFGEGSWLTVV.

The genes are TRBV7-8 and TRBJ2-7, with D hard to call. The germline V gene encodes CDR1 SGHVS and CDR2 FQNEAQ. This CDR3 is built from 12 residues. Trimming took 4 bases from V and 7 from J, leaving 11 bases between them. CDR3 bases: TGTGCCAGCAGCTCCATGGCGGAAGAGCAGTACTTC. Amino acid sequence: CASSSMAEEQYF.